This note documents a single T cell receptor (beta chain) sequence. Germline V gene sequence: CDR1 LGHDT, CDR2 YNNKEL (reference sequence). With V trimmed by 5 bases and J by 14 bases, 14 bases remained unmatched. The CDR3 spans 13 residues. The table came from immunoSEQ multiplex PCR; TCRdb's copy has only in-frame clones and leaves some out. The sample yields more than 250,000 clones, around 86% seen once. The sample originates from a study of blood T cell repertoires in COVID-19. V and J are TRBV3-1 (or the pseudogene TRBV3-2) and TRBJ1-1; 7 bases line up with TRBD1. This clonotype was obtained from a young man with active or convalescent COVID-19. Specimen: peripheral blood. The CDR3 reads CASSSFIRQGWFF. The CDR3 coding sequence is TGTGCCAGCAGCTCTTTTATTAGACAGGGTTGGTTCTTT.